This TCR beta chain was sequenced during a study of T cells in Graves' hyperthyroidism and ophthalmopathy. The study's findings and limits: In the blood, most expanded thyroid clonotypes above 0.001 appeared as well.

With respect to this clonotype: The antigen is not known.

RNA transcripts gave rise to amplified TCR beta CDR3 regions. With the HTBI primer set, the TCR CDR3 went through a first round of RT-PCR. TCRdb fed the multiplex PCR reads into MiXCR, producing one record per CDR3 protein. The sample has 600,000 to 800,000 distinct CDR3 sequences; roughly a third are singletons. If no ophthalmopathy progression occurred within 18 months, Graves' hyperthyroidism was stable. Patients with uncontrolled infections, other autoimmune diseases, pregnancy or lactation were excluded. The CDR3 has 16 residues. Deletions cut 2 bases from V and 0 bases from J, with 11 bases between.

The chain has TRBV12-3 or TRBV12-4 and TRBJ1-3, with D uncertain. The receptor's source is a woman in her thirties or forties with Graves' hyperthyroidism. Sequenced material: blood. The CDR3 coding sequence is TGTGCCAGCAGTTTAAACTTCAGGAGCTCTGGAAACACCATATATTTT. As protein: CASSLNFRSSGNTIYF.